Listed here is a single TCR beta chain. Profiling relied on immunoSEQ multiplex PCR, and the TCRdb table lists in-frame clones only, not all of them. The sample lists roughly 73,000 clones, roughly 91% seen once, with around 2.4% in the top ten. The source of the sample is a study of OX40 agonist ivuxolimab in advanced cancers. There are 14 residues in the CDR3. V lost 2 bases to trimming and J lost 3 bases; unmatched junction nucleotides: 4. CDR1 is SGHRS, CDR2 YFSETQ, per germline. V usage is TRBV5-1 and J usage is TRBJ1-1; 7 nucleotides align to TRBD1. Sample: CD4+ or CD8+ T cells sorted from blood, taken in a trial of the OX40 agonist ivuxolimab. This receptor was taken from an adult with an advanced solid tumor such as melanoma, head and neck, liver or kidney cancer. The CDR3 nucleotides read TGCGCCAGCAGCTTACAGGGGAGGGACACTGAAGCTTTCTTT. Its translation: CASSLQGRDTEAFF.